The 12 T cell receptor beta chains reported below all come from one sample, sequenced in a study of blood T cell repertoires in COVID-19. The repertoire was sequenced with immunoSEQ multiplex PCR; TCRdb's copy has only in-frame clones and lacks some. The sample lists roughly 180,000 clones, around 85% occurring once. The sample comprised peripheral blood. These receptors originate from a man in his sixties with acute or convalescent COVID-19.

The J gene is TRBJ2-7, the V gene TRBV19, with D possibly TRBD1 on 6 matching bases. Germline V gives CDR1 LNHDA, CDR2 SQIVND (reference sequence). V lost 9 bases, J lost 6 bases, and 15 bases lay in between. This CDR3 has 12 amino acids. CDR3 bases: TGTGCCAGCAGAGAACAGGGATCCGAGCAGTACTTC. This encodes CASREQGSEQYF.

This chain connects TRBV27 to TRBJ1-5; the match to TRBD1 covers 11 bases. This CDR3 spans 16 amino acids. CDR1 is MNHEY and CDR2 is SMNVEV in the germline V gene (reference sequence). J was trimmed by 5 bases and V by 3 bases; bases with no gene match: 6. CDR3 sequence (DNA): TGTGCCAGCAGTTTCCTTGGACAGGGGGCTCATCAGCCCCAGCATTTT. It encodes CASSFLGQGAHQPQHF.

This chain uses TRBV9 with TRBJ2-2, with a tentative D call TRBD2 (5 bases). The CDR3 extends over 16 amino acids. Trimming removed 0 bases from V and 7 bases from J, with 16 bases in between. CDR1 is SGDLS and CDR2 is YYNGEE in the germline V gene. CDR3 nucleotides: TGTGCCAGCAGCGTAGCTAGCTCCCCTAGACACGGGGAGCTGTTTTTT. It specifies CASSVASSPRHGELFF.

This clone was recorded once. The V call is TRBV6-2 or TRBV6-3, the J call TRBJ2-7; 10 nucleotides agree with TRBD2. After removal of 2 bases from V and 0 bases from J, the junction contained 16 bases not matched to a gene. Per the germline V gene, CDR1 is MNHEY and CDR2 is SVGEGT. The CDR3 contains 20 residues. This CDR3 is CASSYEVFLGTSDSSYEQYF. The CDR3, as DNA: TGTGCCAGCAGTTACGAAGTGTTTCTCGGGACTAGCGACTCCTCCTACGAGCAGTACTTC.

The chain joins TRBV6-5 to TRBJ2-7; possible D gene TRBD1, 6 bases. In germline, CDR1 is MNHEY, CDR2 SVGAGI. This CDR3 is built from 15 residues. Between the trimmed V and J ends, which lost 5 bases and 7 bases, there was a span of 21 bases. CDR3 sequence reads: CASSPRIRGAWEQYF. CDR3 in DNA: TGTGCCAGCAGTCCGCGTATCAGGGGCGCTTGGGAGCAGTACTTC.

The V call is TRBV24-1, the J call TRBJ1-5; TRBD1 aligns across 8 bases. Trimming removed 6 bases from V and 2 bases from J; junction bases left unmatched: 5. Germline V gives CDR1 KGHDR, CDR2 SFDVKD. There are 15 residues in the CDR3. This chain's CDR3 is CATSLTGEGNQPQHF. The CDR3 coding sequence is TGTGCCACCAGTTTGACAGGGGAAGGCAATCAGCCCCAGCATTTT.

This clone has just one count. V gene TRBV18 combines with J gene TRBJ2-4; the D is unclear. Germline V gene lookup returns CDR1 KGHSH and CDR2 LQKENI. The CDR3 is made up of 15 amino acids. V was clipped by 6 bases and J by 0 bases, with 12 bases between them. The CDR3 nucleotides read TGTGCCAGCTCCTACGCATCTACAGCCAAAAACATTCAGTACTTC. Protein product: CASSYASTAKNIQYF.

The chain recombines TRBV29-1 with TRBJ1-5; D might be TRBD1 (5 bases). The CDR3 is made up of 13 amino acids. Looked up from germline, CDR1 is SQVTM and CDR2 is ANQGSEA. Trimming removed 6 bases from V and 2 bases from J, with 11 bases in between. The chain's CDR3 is CSVGTAGNQPQHF. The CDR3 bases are TGCAGCGTGGGGACTGCTGGCAATCAGCCCCAGCATTTT. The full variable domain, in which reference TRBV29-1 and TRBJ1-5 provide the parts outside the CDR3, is SAVISQKPSRDICQRGTSLTIQCQVDSQVTMMFWYRQQPGQSLTLIATANQGSEATYESGFVIDKFPISRPNLTFSTLTVSNMSPEDSSIYLCSVGTAGNQPQHFGDGTRLSIL.

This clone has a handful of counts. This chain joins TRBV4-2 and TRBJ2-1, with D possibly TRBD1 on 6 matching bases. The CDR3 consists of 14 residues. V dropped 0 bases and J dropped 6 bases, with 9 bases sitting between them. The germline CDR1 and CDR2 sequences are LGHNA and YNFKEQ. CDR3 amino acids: CASSQDGGRNEQFF. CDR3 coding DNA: TGTGCCAGCAGCCAAGATGGGGGCCGCAATGAGCAGTTCTTC.

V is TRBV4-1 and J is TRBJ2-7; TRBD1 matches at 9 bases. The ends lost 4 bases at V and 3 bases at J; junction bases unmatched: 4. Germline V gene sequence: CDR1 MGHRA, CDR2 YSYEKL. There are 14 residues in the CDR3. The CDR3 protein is CASSPTGGFYEQYF. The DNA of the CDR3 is TGCGCCAGCAGCCCGACAGGGGGTTTCTACGAGCAGTACTTC.

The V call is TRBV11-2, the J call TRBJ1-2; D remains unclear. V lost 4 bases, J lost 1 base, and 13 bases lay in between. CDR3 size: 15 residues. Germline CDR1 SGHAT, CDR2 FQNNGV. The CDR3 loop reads CASSSRAGFNYGYTF. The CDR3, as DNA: TGTGCCAGCAGCTCCCGCGCGGGTTTTAACTATGGCTACACCTTC.

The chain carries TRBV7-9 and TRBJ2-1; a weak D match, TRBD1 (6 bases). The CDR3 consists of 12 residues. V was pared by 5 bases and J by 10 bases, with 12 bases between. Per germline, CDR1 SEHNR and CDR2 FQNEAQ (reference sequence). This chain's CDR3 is CASSPRQEEQFF. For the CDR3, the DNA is TGTGCCAGCAGCCCAAGACAGGAGGAGCAGTTCTTC.